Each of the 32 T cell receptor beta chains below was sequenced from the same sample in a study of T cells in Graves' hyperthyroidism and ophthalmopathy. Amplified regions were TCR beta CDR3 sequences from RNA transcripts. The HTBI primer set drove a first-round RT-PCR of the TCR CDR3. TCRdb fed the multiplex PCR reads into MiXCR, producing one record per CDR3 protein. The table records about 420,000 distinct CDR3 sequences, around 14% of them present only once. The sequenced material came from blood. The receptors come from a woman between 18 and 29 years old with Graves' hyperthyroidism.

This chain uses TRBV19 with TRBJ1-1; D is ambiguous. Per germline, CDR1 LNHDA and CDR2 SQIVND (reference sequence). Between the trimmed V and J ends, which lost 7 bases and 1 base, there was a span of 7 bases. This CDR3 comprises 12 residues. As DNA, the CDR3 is TGTGCCAGTATTTGGCAGAACACTGAAGCTTTCTTT. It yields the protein CASIWQNTEAFF.

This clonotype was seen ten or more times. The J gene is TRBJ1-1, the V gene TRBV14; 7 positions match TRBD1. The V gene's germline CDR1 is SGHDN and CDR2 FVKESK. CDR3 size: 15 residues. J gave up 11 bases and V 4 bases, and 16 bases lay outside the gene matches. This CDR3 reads CASSRPGTVGVPAFF. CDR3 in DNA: TGTGCCAGCAGCCGTCCGGGGACAGTAGGCGTCCCGGCTTTCTTT.

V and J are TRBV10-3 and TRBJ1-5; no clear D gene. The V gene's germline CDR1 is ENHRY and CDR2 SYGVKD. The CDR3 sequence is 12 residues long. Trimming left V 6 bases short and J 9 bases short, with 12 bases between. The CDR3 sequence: CAIRNDHGPQHF. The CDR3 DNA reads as TGTGCCATCAGGAATGATCATGGGCCCCAGCATTTT.

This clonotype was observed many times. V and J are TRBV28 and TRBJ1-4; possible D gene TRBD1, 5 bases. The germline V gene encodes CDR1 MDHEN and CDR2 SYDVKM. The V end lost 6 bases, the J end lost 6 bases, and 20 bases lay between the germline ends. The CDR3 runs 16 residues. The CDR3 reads CASSTADRGWHEKLFF. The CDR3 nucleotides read TGTGCCAGCAGCACGGCGGATCGGGGGTGGCATGAAAAACTGTTTTTT.

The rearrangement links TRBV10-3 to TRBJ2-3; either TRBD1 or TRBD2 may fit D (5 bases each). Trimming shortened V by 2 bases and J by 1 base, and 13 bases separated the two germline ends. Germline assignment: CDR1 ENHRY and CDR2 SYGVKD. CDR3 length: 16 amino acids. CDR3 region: CAISEPGTPRTDTQYF. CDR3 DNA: TGTGCCATCAGTGAGCCGGGGACCCCCCGCACAGATACGCAGTATTTT.

As DNA, the CDR3 is TGTGCCAGCAGCTTAGGGACTAACCAAGAGACCCAGTACTTC. Protein sequence: CASSLGTNQETQYF. V and J are TRBV7-9 and TRBJ2-5, with D maybe TRBD2 (6 bases). Germline-derived CDR1 and CDR2 are SEHNR and FQNEAQ (reference sequence). V was shortened by 1 base and J by 0 bases, with 6 bases between the two germline ends. This CDR3 is built from 14 residues.

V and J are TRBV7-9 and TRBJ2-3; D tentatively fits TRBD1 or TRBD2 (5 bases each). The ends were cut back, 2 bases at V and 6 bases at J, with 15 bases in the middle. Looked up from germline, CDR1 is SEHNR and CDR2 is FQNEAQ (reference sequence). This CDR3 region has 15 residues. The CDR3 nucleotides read TGTGCCAGCAGCTTAACACGGGGCGGGTCGGATACGCAGTATTTT. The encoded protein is CASSLTRGGSDTQYF.

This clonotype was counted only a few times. The CDR3, as DNA: TGTGCCAGCAGCTCCCGGGGGGATGCTGGAAACACCATATATTTT. It translates to CASSSRGDAGNTIYF. V usage is TRBV11-3 and J usage is TRBJ1-3; D might be TRBD1 (5 bases). The germline V and J ends were trimmed by 4 bases and 2 bases, with 12 bases remaining between them. Germline CDR1 reads SGHNT; CDR2 reads YENEEA. CDR3 length: 15 amino acids.

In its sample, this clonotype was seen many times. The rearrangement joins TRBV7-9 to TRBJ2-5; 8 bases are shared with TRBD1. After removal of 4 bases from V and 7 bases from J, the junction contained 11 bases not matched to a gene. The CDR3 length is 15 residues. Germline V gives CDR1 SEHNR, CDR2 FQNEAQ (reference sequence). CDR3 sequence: CASSSSRTGSWTQYF. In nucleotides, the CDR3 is TGTGCCAGCAGCTCCTCCCGGACAGGGTCCTGGACCCAGTACTTC.

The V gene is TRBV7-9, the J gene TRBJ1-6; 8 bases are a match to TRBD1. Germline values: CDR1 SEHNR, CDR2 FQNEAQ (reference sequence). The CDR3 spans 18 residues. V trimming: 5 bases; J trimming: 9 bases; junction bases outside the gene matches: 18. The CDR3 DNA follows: TGTGCCAGCAGCCCGAACACAGGGGGAGTTCGTGGTCTTTCACCCCTCCACTTT. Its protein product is CASSPNTGGVRGLSPLHF.

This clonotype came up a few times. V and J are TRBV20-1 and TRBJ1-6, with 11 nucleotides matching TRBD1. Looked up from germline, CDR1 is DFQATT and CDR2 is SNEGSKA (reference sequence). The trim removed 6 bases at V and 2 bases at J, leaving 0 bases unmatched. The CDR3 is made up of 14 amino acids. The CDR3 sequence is CSAGQGAYNSPLHF. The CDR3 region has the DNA TGCAGTGCGGGACAGGGGGCCTATAATTCACCCCTCCACTTT.

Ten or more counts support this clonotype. CDR3: CASSPPAGRYNEQFF. Written as DNA, the CDR3 is TGTGCCAGCAGCCCGCCAGCGGGACGATACAATGAGCAGTTCTTC. The chain joins TRBV7-2 to TRBJ2-1; 7 nucleotides match TRBD2. The V segment lost 5 bases and the J segment 4 bases; nucleotides outside the gene matches: 8. The V gene's germline CDR1 is SGHTA and CDR2 FQGNSA. CDR3 length: 15 amino acids. The whole variable domain, remainder taken from reference TRBV7-2 and TRBJ2-1, is GAGVSQSPSNKVTEKGKDVELRCDPISGHTALYWYRQSLGQGLEFLIYFQGNSAPDKSGLPSDRFSAERTGGSVSTLTIQRTQQEDSAVYLCASSPPAGRYNEQFFGPGTRLTVL.

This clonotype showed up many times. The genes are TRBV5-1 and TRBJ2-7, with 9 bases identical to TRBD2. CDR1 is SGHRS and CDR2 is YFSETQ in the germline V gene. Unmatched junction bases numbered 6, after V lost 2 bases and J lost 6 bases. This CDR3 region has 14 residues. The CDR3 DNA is TGCGCCAGCAGCTTCACCGGGACTAGCTTCGAGCAGTACTTC. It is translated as CASSFTGTSFEQYF.

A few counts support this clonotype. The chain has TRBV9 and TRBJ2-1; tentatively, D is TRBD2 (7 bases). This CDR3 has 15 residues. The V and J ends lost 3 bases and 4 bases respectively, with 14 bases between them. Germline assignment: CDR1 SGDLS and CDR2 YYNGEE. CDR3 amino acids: CASSEGGGRYNEQFF. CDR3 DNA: TGTGCCAGCAGCGAGGGGGGGGGCAGGTACAATGAGCAGTTCTTC. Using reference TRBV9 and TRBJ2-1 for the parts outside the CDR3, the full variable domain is DSGVTQTPKHLITATGQRVTLRCSPRSGDLSVYWYQQSLDQGLQFLIQYYNGEERAKGNILERFSAQQFPDLHSELNLSSLELGDSALYFCASSEGGGRYNEQFFGPGTRLTVL.

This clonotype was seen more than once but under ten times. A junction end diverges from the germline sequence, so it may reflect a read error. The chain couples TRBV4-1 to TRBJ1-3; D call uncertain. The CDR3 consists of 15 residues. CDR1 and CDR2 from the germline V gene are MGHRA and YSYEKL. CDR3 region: CASSQERVTGNTIYF. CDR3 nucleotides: TGTGCCAGCAGCCAAGAAAGGGTAACCGGAAACACCATATATTTT.

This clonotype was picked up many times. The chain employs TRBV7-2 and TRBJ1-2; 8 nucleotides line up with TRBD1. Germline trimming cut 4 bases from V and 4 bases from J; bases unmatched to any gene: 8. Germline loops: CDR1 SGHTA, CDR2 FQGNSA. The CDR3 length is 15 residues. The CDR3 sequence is CASSSKRDRIYGYTF. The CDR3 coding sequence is TGTGCCAGCAGCTCGAAAAGGGACAGGATCTATGGCTACACCTTC. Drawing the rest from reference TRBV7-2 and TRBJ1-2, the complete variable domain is GAGVSQSPSNKVTEKGKDVELRCDPISGHTALYWYRQSLGQGLEFLIYFQGNSAPDKSGLPSDRFSAERTGGSVSTLTIQRTQQEDSAVYLCASSSKRDRIYGYTFGSGTRLTVV.

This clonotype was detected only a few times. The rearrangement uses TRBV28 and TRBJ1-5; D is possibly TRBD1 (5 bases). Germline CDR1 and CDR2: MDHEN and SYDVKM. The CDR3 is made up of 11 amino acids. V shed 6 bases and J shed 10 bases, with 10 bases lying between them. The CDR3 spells CASSQGAPQHF. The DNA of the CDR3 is TGTGCCAGCAGCCAAGGGGCCCCCCAGCATTTT. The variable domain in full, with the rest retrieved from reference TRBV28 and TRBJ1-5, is DVKVTQSSRYLVKRTGEKVFLECVQDMDHENMFWYRQDPGLGLRLIYFSYDVKMKEKGDIPEGYSVSREKKERFSLILESASTNQTSMYLCASSQGAPQHFGDGTRLSIL.

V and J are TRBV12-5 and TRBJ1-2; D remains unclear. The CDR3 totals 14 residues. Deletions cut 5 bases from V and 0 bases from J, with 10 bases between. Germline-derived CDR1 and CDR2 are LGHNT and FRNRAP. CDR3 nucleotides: TGTGCTAGTGGTCCGGACGGAGCTAACTATGGCTACACCTTC. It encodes CASGPDGANYGYTF.

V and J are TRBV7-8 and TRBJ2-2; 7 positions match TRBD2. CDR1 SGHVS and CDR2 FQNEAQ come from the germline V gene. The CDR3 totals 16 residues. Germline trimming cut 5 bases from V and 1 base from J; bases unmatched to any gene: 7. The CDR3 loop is CASSRLGRGNTGELFF. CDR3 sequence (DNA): TGTGCCAGCAGCCGCCTGGGGAGGGGGAACACCGGGGAGCTGTTTTTT.

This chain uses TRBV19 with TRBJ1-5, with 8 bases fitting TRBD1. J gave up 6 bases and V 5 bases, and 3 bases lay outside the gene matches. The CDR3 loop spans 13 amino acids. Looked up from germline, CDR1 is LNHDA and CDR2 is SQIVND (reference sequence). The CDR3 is CASSLQGAQPQHF. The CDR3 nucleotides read TGTGCCAGTAGTCTTCAGGGGGCTCAGCCCCAGCATTTT.

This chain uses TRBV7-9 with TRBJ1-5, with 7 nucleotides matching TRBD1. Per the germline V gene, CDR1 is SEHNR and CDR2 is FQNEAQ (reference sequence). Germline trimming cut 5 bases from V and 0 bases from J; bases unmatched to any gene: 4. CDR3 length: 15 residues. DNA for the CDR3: TGTGCCAGCAGCGCACAGGGGTATAGCAATCAGCCCCAGCATTTT. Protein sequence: CASSAQGYSNQPQHF.

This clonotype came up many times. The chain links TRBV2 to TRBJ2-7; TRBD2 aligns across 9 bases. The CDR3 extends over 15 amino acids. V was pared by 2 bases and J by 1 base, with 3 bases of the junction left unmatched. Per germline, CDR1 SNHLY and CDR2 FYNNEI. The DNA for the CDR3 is TGTGCCAGCAGTGAAAAGCGGGGGGCTTCCTACGAGCAGTACTTC. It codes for CASSEKRGASYEQYF.

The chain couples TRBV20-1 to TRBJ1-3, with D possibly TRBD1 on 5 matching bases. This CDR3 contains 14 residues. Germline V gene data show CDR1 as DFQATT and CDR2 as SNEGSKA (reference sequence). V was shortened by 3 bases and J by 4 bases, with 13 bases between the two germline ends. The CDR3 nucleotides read TGCAGTGCTAGTTCAGGGTTGGGCGGAAACACCATATATTTT. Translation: CSASSGLGGNTIYF.

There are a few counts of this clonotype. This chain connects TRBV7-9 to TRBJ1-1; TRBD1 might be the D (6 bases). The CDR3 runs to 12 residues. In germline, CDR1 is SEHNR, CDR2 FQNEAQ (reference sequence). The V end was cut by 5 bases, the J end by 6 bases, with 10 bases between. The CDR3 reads CASSLRQAEAFF. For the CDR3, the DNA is TGTGCCAGCAGCCTCCGACAGGCTGAAGCTTTCTTT.

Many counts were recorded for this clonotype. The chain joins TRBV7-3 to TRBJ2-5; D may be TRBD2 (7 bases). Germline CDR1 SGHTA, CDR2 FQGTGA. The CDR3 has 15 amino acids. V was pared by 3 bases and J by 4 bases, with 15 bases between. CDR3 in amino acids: CASSFQGGGGETQYF. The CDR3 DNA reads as TGTGCCAGCAGCTTCCAAGGGGGGGGTGGAGAGACCCAGTACTTC.

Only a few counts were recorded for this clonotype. The chain's CDR3 is CASSYNDGPSGYTF. CDR3 sequence (DNA): TGTGCCAGCAGTTACAACGACGGGCCCAGTGGCTACACCTTC. The V gene is TRBV6-5, the J gene TRBJ1-2; no clear D. From germline, CDR1 is MNHEY and CDR2 SVGAGI. The CDR3 has 14 residues. The germline V and J ends were trimmed by 2 bases and 7 bases, with 14 bases remaining between them.

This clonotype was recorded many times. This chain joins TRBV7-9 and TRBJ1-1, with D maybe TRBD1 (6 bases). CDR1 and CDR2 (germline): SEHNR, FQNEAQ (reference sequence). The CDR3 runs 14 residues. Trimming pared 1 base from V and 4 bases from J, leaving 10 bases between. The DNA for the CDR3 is TGTGCCAGCAGCTTAGGACAGGTCATCACTGAAGCTTTCTTT. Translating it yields CASSLGQVITEAFF.

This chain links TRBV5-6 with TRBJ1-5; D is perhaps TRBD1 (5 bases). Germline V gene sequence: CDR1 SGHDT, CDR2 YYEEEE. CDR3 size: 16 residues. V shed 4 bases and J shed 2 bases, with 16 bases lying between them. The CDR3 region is CASSLFGGIGNQPQHF. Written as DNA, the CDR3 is TGTGCCAGCAGCCTATTCGGGGGAATCGGCAATCAGCCCCAGCATTTT. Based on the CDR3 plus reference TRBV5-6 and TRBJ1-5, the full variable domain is DAGVTQSPTHLIKTRGQQVTLRCSPKSGHDTVSWYQQALGQGPQFIFQYYEEEERQRGNFPDRFSGHQFPNYSSELNVNALLLGDSALYLCASSLFGGIGNQPQHFGDGTRLSIL.

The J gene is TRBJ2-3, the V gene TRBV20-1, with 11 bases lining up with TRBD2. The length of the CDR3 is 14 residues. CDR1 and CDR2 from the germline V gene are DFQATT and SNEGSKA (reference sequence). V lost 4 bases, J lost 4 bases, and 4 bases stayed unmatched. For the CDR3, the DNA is TGCAGTGCTAATCTAGCGGGGGGCGCAGATACGCAGTATTTT. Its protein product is CSANLAGGADTQYF.

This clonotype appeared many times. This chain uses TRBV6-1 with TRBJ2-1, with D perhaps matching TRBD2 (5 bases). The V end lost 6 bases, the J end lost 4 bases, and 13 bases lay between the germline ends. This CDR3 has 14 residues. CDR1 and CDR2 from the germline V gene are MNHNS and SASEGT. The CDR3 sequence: CASSPTPGYNEQFF. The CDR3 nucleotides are TGTGCCAGCAGCCCTACTCCGGGATACAATGAGCAGTTCTTC.

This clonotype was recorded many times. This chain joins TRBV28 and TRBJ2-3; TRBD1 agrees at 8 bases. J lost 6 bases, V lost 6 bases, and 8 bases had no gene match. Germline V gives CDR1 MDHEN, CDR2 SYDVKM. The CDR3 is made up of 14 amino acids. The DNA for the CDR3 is TGTGCCAGCAGCCCGGACAGGGTTGAGGATACGCAGTATTTT. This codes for CASSPDRVEDTQYF. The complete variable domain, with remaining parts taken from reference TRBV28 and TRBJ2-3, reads DVKVTQSSRYLVKRTGEKVFLECVQDMDHENMFWYRQDPGLGLRLIYFSYDVKMKEKGDIPEGYSVSREKKERFSLILESASTNQTSMYLCASSPDRVEDTQYFGPGTRLTVL.

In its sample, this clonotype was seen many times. DNA of the CDR3: TGTGCCAGCAGCTTAGATCGCGGACAGGGAAACACTGAAGCTTTCTTT. Translated: CASSLDRGQGNTEAFF. This sequence joins TRBV11-2 and TRBJ1-1; 8 nucleotides line up with TRBD1. The CDR3 runs to 16 residues. V shed 0 bases, J shed 2 bases, and the junction held 5 bases outside the gene matches. The germline V gene encodes CDR1 SGHAT and CDR2 FQNNGV.